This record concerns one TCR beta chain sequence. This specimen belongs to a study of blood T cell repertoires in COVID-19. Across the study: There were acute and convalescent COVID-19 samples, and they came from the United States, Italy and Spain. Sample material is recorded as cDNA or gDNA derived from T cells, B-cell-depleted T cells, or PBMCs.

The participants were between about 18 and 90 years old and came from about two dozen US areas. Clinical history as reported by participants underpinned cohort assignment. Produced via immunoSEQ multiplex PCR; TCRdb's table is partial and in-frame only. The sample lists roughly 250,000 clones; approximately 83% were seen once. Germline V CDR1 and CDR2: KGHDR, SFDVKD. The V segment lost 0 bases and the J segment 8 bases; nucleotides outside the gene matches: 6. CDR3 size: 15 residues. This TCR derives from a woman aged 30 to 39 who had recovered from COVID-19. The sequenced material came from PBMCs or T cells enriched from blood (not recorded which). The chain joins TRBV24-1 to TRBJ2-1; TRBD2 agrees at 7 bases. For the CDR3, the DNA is TGTGCCACCAGTGATTTGGACGGGAGGCAAGATGAGCAGTTCTTC. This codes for CATSDLDGRQDEQFF.